The present TCR beta chain was sequenced within a study of cytomegalovirus exposure and HLA in healthy donors. The PCR ran on 60 Vbeta and 13 Jbeta primers. Profiling relied on immunoSEQ multiplex PCR, and the TCRdb table lists in-frame clones only, not all of them. The sample lists some 150,000 clones, roughly four fifths occurring once. The sample taken for sequencing was PBMCs. The sequence derives from a man aged 40-49 years in good health and CMV-seropositive.

CDR3: CASSLDRGSYEQYF. Here the CDR3 DNA reads TGTGCCAGCAGTTTGGACAGGGGATCTTACGAGCAGTACTTC. The V and J genes are TRBV6-6 and TRBJ2-7, with TRBD1 matching over 9 bases. The germline CDR1 and CDR2 sequences are MNHNY and SVGAGI (reference sequence). V shed 4 bases and J 4 bases; nucleotides not matched to a gene: 5. The CDR3 is 14 amino acids.